A single T cell receptor (beta chain) is shown here with its context. The sample belongs to a study of T cell responses to AZD1222 COVID-19 vaccine. V lost 6 bases and J 5 bases, leaving 16 bases between the germline ends. Germline values: CDR1 MNHEY, CDR2 SMNVEV (reference sequence). This CDR3 has 14 residues. TCRdb's copy holds only in-frame clones and misses some; the assay was immunoSEQ multiplex PCR. The sample includes about 140,000 clones, 75% to 90% seen only once; the top ten take under 2%. The source of this sequence is an adult in good health. This rearrangement joins TRBV27 to TRBJ1-2; weak D call: TRBD1 (6 bases). This specimen was peripheral blood, taken on day 0 of AZD1222 vaccination. The CDR3 DNA follows: TGTGCCAGCAGGGAGAACCGGGACACTTATGGCTACACCTTC. It encodes CASRENRDTYGYTF.